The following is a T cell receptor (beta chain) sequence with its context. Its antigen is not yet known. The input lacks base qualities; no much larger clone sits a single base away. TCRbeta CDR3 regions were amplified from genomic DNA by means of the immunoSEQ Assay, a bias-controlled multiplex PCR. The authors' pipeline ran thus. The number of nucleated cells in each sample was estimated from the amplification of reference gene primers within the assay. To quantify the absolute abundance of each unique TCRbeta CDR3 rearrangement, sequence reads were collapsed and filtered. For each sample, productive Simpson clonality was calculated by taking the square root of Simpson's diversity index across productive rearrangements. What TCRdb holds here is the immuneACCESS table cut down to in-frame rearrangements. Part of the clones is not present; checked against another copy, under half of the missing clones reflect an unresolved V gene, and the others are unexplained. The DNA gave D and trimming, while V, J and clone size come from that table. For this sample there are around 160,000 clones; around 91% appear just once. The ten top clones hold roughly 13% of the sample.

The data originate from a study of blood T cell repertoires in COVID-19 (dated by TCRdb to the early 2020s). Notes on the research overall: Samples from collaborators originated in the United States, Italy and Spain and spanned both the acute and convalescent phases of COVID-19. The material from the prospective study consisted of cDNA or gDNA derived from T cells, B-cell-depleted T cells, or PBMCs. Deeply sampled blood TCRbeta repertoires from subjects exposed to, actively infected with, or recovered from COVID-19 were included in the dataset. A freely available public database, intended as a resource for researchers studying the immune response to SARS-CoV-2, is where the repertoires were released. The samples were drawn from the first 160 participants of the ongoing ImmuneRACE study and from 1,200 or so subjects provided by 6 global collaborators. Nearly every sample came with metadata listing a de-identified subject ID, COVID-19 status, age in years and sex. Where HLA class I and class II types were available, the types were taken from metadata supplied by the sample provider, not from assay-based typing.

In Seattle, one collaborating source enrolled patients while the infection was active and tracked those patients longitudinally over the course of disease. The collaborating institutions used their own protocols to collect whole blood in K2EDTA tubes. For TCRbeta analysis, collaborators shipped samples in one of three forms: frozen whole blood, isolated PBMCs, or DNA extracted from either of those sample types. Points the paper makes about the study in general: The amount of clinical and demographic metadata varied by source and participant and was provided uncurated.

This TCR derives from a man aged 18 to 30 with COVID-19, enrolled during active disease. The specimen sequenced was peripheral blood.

The CDR3 corresponds to CASSPGTSGYNEQFF. The bases are TGTGCCAGCAGTCCGGGGACTAGCGGCTACAATGAGCAGTTCTTC. The chain uses TRBV27 and TRBJ2-1; TRBD2 agrees with 11 junctional bases. The germline V gene (reference sequence) yields MNHEY for CDR1 and SMNVEV for CDR2. At the junction V is shortened by 5 bases and J by 3 bases; bases outside the gene matches: 3. Taken from cysteine to phenylalanine, the CDR3 has 15 residues. Just the 45-base CDR3 DNA is kept, in frame starting at base 1.